The present entry profiles one T cell receptor (beta chain) with its context. Its target is unknown. The sample belongs to a study of siplizumab effects on memory and regulatory T cells. CDR3 size: 13 residues. The V end lost 6 bases, the J end lost 4 bases, and 12 bases lay between the germline ends. The germline V gene has CDR1 MNHNS and CDR2 SASEGT. Approximately 100,000 TCR templates were assayed per sample. Sequencing used immunoSEQ multiplex PCR; TCRdb keeps in-frame clones, though not all of them. The data contain 90,000 to 110,000 clones, about 90% of them singletons. General study results and limits: Suppressive activity of Tregs proliferating in siplizumab cultures remained unconfirmed. Of the alloreactive clones, only a minor fraction mapped to unstimulated subsets.

The specimen sequenced was Tregs sorted from blood. The rearrangement uses TRBV6-1 and TRBJ1-2; possible D gene TRBD1, 5 bases. This sequence was found in a human donor in good health. The CDR3 loop is CASSPGPTYGYTF. As DNA, the CDR3 is TGTGCCAGCAGCCCGGGACCTACCTATGGCTACACCTTC.